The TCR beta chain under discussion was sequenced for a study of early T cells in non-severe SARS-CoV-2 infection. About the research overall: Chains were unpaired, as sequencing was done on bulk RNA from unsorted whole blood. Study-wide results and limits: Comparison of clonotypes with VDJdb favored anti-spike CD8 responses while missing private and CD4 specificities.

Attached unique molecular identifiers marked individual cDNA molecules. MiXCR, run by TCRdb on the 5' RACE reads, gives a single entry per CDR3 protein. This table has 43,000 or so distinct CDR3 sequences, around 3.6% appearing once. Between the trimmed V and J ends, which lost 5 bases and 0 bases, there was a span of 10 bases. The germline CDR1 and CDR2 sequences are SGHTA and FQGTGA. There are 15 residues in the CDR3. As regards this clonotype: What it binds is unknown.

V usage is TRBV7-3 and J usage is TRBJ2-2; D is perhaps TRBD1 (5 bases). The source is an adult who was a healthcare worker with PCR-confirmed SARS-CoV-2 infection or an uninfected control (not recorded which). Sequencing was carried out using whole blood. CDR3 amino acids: CASSPLGANTGELFF. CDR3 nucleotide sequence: TGTGCCAGCAGCCCGCTAGGGGCGAACACCGGGGAGCTGTTTTTT. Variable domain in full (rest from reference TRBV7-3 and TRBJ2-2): GAGVSQTPSNKVTEKGKYVELRCDPISGHTALYWYRQSLGQGPEFLIYFQGTGAADDSGLPNDRFFAVRPEGSVSTLKIQRTERGDSAVYLCASSPLGANTGELFFGEGSRLTVL.